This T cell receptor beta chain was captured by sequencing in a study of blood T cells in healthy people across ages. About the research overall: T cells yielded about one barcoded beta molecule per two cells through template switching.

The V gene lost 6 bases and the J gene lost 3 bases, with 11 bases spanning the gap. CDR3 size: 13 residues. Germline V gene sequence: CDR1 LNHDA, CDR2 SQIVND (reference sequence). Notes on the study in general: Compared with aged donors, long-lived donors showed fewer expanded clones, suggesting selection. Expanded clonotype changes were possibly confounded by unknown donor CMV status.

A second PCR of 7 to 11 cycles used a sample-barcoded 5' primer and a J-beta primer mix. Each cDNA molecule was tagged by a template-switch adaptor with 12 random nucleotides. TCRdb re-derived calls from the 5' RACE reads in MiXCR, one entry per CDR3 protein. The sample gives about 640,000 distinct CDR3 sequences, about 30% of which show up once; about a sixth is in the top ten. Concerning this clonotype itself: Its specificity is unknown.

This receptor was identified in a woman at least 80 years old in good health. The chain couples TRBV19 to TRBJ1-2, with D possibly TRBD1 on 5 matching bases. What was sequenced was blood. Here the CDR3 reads CASSLKGDYGYTF. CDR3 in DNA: TGTGCCAGTAGCCTAAAAGGGGACTATGGCTACACCTTC.